Shown below are 18 T cell receptor beta chains from a single sample sequenced in a study of identical twins. Using its own MiXCR run on the 5' RACE reads, TCRdb lists one record per CDR3 protein. Among about 300,000 distinct CDR3 sequences, about 12% were seen once, and the ten largest hold 7.2%. The same sample was also studied in work on yellow fever vaccine responses in identical twins.

Sample: CD8+ T cells sorted from blood. Receptors were obtained from a woman under 30 in good health.

This clonotype was seen more than once but under ten times. J is TRBJ2-5 and V is TRBV7-2; D might be TRBD1 (5 bases). Germline CDR1 and CDR2: SGHTA and FQGNSA. The CDR3 sequence is 15 residues long. The V end lost 7 bases, the J end lost 3 bases, and 18 bases lay between the germline ends. Here the CDR3 reads CASNVFGHGEETQYF. DNA of the CDR3: TGTGCCAGCAACGTCTTCGGACACGGAGAAGAGACCCAGTACTTC.

The chain couples TRBV12-3 or TRBV12-4 to TRBJ2-5, with 15 bases that match TRBD2. V lost 2 bases and J lost 2; bases outside the gene matches: 3. The CDR3 has 17 amino acids. DNA for the CDR3: TGTGCCAGCAGTTTATCTGGGACTAGCGGGGGGCAAGAGACCCAGTACTTC. Encoded protein: CASSLSGTSGGQETQYF.

The J gene is TRBJ2-1, the V gene TRBV20-1, with a weak D call TRBD2 (6 bases). Trimming took off 8 bases at V and 2 bases at J, with 16 bases between the two ends. Germline lookup yields CDR1 DFQATT and CDR2 SNEGSKA (reference sequence). This CDR3 comprises 14 residues. CDR3 in amino acids: CSPGGVNPYNEQFF. DNA for the CDR3: TGCAGTCCCGGGGGAGTTAATCCCTACAATGAGCAGTTCTTC.

This clonotype has only a few counts. The chain employs TRBV11-1 and TRBJ2-6, with TRBD2 matching 7 bases. The V segment lost 6 bases and the J segment 0 bases; nucleotides outside the gene matches: 14. Germline loops: CDR1 SGHAT, CDR2 FQDESV (reference sequence). The CDR3 spans 19 residues. For the CDR3, the DNA is TGTGCCAGCAGGGGAGGGGACTACCTAGGAGTCTCTGGGGCCAACGTCCTGACTTTC. Its protein is CASRGGDYLGVSGANVLTF.

The chain links TRBV20-1 to TRBJ2-3, with D uncertain. The CDR3 extends over 14 amino acids. Germline V gene sequence: CDR1 DFQATT, CDR2 SNEGSKA (reference sequence). Trimming removed 5 bases from V and 0 bases from J, with 12 bases in between. The DNA for the CDR3 is TGCAGTGCTCCGGACCCTGCTAGCACAGATACGCAGTATTTT. Residues: CSAPDPASTDTQYF.

This clonotype was seen a few times. V is TRBV5-1 and J is TRBJ2-1, with D perhaps assigned TRBD1 or TRBD2 (5 bases each). The CDR3 length is 15 residues. V was shortened by 4 bases and J by 4 bases, with 15 bases between the two germline ends. The germline V gene has CDR1 SGHRS and CDR2 YFSETQ. CDR3 in amino acids: CASSLAGTPYNEQFF. The CDR3 DNA is TGCGCCAGCAGCCTGGCCGGGACGCCGTACAATGAGCAGTTCTTC.

The V and J genes are TRBV24-1 and TRBJ2-7; 8 bases match TRBD1. This CDR3 has 14 amino acids. CDR1 is KGHDR, CDR2 SFDVKD, per germline. V shed 4 bases, J shed 7 bases, and the junction held 8 bases outside the gene matches. This CDR3 reads CATSERTGLGEQYV. Here the CDR3 DNA reads TGTGCCACCAGTGAACGGACAGGGTTGGGGGAGCAGTACGTC.

This clonotype appeared a few times. The rearrangement uses TRBV10-1 and TRBJ1-2; D possibly corresponds to TRBD1 (6 bases). The germline V gene encodes CDR1 WNHNN and CDR2 SYGVQD (reference sequence). There are 11 residues in the CDR3. With 9 bases removed from V and 10 bases from J, the gap between germline ends came to 15 bases. The CDR3 DNA reads TGCGCCAGTATTAGGACAGCCCTCTACACCTTC. Translation gives CASIRTALYTF.

The chain carries TRBV11-2 and TRBJ2-7, with D uncertain. The germline gives CDR1 SGHAT, CDR2 FQNNGV. The CDR3 loop spans 12 amino acids. The V end was cut by 6 bases, the J end by 2 bases, with 8 bases between. The CDR3: CASRGPTYEQYV. The CDR3 DNA reads as TGTGCCAGCAGGGGTCCTACCTACGAGCAGTACGTC.

The sample holds many counts of this clonotype. The genes are TRBV12-3 or TRBV12-4 and TRBJ2-3; TRBD1 might be the D (6 bases). The CDR3 covers 15 residues. V was pared by 6 bases and J by 2 bases, with 15 bases between. CDR3: CASRATGQYTDTQYF. As DNA, the CDR3 is TGTGCCAGCAGAGCTACCGGACAGTACACAGATACGCAGTATTTT.

This clonotype was observed at least ten times. The chain links TRBV27 to TRBJ2-3; D not resolved. CDR3 length equals 15 residues. The V and J ends lost 6 bases and 2 bases respectively, with 15 bases between them. Germline V gene lookup returns CDR1 MNHEY and CDR2 SMNVEV (reference sequence). CDR3 nucleotide sequence: TGTGCCAGCAGCTTAACGTTGGCCGACACAGATACGCAGTATTTT. It is translated as CASSLTLADTDTQYF.

The gene calls are TRBV11-2 and TRBJ1-5; 7 bases are a match to TRBD1. Germline V lookup: CDR1 SGHAT, CDR2 FQNNGV. This CDR3 has 14 residues. With 5 bases clipped from V and 4 bases from J, the junction kept 5 bases outside the gene matches. In DNA form, the CDR3 reads TGTGCCAGCAGCACGGGACAGAGAAATCAGCCCCAGCATTTT. It encodes CASSTGQRNQPQHF.

This clonotype was counted a few times. The chain carries TRBV9 and TRBJ2-1, with TRBD2 identical over 13 bases. Unmatched junction bases numbered 6, after V lost 0 bases and J lost 9 bases. This CDR3 contains 16 residues. Germline V gene data show CDR1 as SGDLS and CDR2 as YYNGEE. CDR3 DNA: TGTGCCAGCAGCGTAGACGGACTAGCGGGAGAGGTTGAGCAGTTCTTC. Translated, it gives CASSVDGLAGEVEQFF.

The genes are TRBV5-1 and TRBJ2-1, with D maybe TRBD1 (5 bases). Germline V lookup: CDR1 SGHRS, CDR2 YFSETQ. V lost 0 bases and J lost 5, with 12 bases in between. This CDR3 region has 15 residues. CDR3 residues: CASSLERGWDNEQFF. Written as DNA, the CDR3 is TGCGCCAGCAGCTTGGAAAGGGGATGGGACAATGAGCAGTTCTTC.

This chain's CDR3 is CASSLDTGLAAYEQYF. In DNA, the CDR3 is TGTGCCAGCAGTTTAGATACCGGACTAGCGGCGTACGAGCAGTACTTC. The chain has TRBV12-3 or TRBV12-4 and TRBJ2-7; 10 bases line up with TRBD2. This CDR3 region has 16 residues. The V gene end was trimmed by 1 base and the J gene end by 4 bases; junction bases not matched to a gene: 7.

This clonotype was counted many times. The junction does not match germline at one end; this may be a read error. The CDR3 DNA sequence: TGTGCCAGCAGTTTCTCCCACAATGAGCAGTTCTTC. It is translated as CASSFSHNEQFF. The chain couples TRBV12-3 or TRBV12-4 to TRBJ2-1; D not resolved. This CDR3 comprises 12 residues.

This clonotype appeared many times. The chain joins TRBV27 to TRBJ2-3; TRBD1 matches 7 bases. This CDR3 contains 14 residues. The trim removed 5 bases at V and 4 bases at J, leaving 6 bases unmatched. The germline CDR1 and CDR2 sequences are MNHEY and SMNVEV (reference sequence). The CDR3 spells CASSRGGAADTQYF. Here the CDR3 DNA reads TGTGCCAGCAGTAGAGGGGGCGCGGCAGATACGCAGTATTTT.

The chain links TRBV7-9 to TRBJ2-7; no clear D gene. The CDR3 spans 16 residues. V dropped 2 bases and J dropped 0 bases, with 14 bases sitting between them. Per germline, CDR1 SEHNR and CDR2 FQNEAQ (reference sequence). The CDR3 loop reads CASSLFGRHDSYEQYF. Here the CDR3 DNA reads TGTGCCAGCAGCTTATTTGGCCGACACGACTCCTACGAGCAGTACTTC. Complete variable domain (other parts from reference TRBV7-9 and TRBJ2-7): DTGVSQNPRHKITKRGQNVTFRCDPISEHNRLYWYRQTLGQGPEFLTYFQNEAQLEKSRLLSDRFSAERPKGSFSTLEIQRTEQGDSAMYLCASSLFGRHDSYEQYFGPGTRLTVT.